This TCR beta chain was captured in a study of identical twins. TCRdb re-called the 5' RACE reads through MiXCR, storing one row per CDR3 protein. The sample includes 200,000 to 300,000 distinct CDR3 sequences, about an eighth seen only once; the top ten take roughly 3.7%. These data are also associated with another study on yellow fever vaccine responses in identical twins.

This clonotype originated in a woman in her late teens or twenties in good health. Sequenced input: memory (CD45RO+) T cells sorted from blood.

Written as DNA, the CDR3 is TGTGCCAGCATAGGGACTAGCGCGAGAGGCGAGCAGTACTTC. It is translated as CASIGTSARGEQYF. This chain connects TRBV6-2 or TRBV6-3 to TRBJ2-7, with TRBD2 identical over 10 bases. The CDR3 runs 14 residues. Germline V gene sequence: CDR1 MNHEY, CDR2 SVGEGT. With V trimmed by 7 bases and J by 6 bases, 9 bases remained unmatched.